The sequence of this T cell receptor beta chain was determined in a study of blood T cells in healthy people across ages. On the study more broadly: Roughly one uniquely barcoded beta molecule per two T cells was captured.

Findings and limits, study-wide: Naive T cell percentage showed a strong correlation with TCR beta diversity. Unsorted PBMC material precluded a definitive naive versus antigen-experienced comparison. Long-lived donors exceeded aged donors in naive CD4+ cells and diversity.

As concerns this clonotype: Its antigen is as yet unknown.

Germline assignment: CDR1 SNHLY and CDR2 FYNNEI. J gave up 4 bases and V 10 bases, and 5 bases lay outside the gene matches. CDR3 size: 13 residues. With a J-beta primer mix and a sample-barcoded 5' primer, a second PCR ran roughly 6 to 12 cycles. TCRdb reanalysed the 5' RACE reads using MiXCR and keeps one entry per CDR3 protein. Counted here are about 290,000 distinct CDR3 sequences, 27% occurring once; the ten biggest clones make up 25% to 35%. The TCR sequence derives from a woman aged 65 to 85 in good health. Specimen: blood. V gene TRBV2 combines with J gene TRBJ2-7; 12 nucleotides agree with TRBD1. CDR3 sequence reads: CATGQGANYEQYF. The CDR3 bases are TGTGCCACGGGACAGGGGGCTAATTACGAGCAGTACTTC.